These T cell receptor beta chains were read from a single sample in a study of neurological immune-mediated disorders. A single record per CDR3 protein comes from TCRdb applying MiXCR to the 5' RACE reads. The sample contains under 70,000 distinct CDR3 sequences, around 3.5% of which appear only once. Sequenced material: PBMCs. Source of these receptors: a woman aged 30 to 39 with multiple sclerosis. CDR3s include the opening cysteine and the closing phenylalanine or tryptophan. The order of the fields is clone size, V gene, J gene, CDR3 protein. The size of a clone is reported for some rows only, either as once, few or many, or as a class for expanded clones.

many	TRBV5-5	TRBJ1-2	CASSRVLTGVLDGYTF
many	TRBV5-6	TRBJ1-2	CASSLRTLSYGYTF
.	TRBV13	TRBJ2-7	CASSLVGGAYEQYF
many	TRBV10-3	TRBJ1-1	CAISDPLGIPTEAFF
few	TRBV5-1	TRBJ1-5	CASSPDHNQPQNF
many	TRBV6-5	TRBJ2-3	CASSWRGVLEDTQYF
.	TRBV12-3/TRBV12-4	TRBJ2-2	CASSTGQFTGELFF
many	TRBV11-2	TRBJ2-7	CASSLVRSYEQYF
many	TRBV5-1	TRBJ2-2	CASSLAWTVNTGELFF
many	TRBV27	TRBJ1-4	CASSLTGTGREKLFF
many	TRBV20-1	TRBJ2-2	CSARDLERDVTGELFF
many	TRBV24-1	TRBJ2-1	CATSVYSQGKNEQFF
many	TRBV12-3/TRBV12-4	TRBJ2-1	CASSLGQREANNEQFF
many	TRBV15	TRBJ2-7	CATSRTAYEQYF
many	TRBV6-2/TRBV6-3	TRBJ2-3	CASSYSVDNNSPKRRLVRYF
many	TRBV7-6	TRBJ2-2	CASSLRMQGHTGELFF
many	TRBV20-1	TRBJ1-4	CSAPGTVAEKLFF
many	TRBV3-1	TRBJ2-2	CASTGEIGQNTGELFF
many	TRBV7-9	TRBJ1-1	CASTGLGTEAFF
many	TRBV29-1	TRBJ1-1	CSVEDRNRPRQGGRMNTEAFF
many	TRBV20-1	TRBJ2-4	CSARDRGAGNIQYF
.	TRBV20-1	TRBJ2-7	CSWRGIGYRVPREQYF
many	TRBV15	TRBJ2-5	CATSRDLSVQETQYF
many	TRBV2	TRBJ1-2	CARTQGPGLRF
many	TRBV6-6	TRBJ2-3	CASSQLGGAADTQYF
many	TRBV7-8	TRBJ2-7	CASSFGGSSHEQYF
many	TRBV5-1	TRBJ1-2	CASTSWTEAKVGSDYGYTF
few	TRBV29-1	TRBJ1-1	CSVHSPWGNTEAFF
many	TRBV28	TRBJ2-7	CASSLRLAGGPGEQYF
.	TRBV7-2	TRBJ1-1	CASSLLQGKGTEAFF
many	TRBV27	TRBJ2-3	CASRQASTDTQYF
.	TRBV12-3/TRBV12-4	TRBJ2-7	CASSFQRGSSYEQYF
many	TRBV20-1	TRBJ2-1	CSARGDASGSPRPNEQFF
.	TRBV10-3	TRBJ2-3	CAISEGPMTTDTQYF
many	TRBV6-5	TRBJ1-5	CASKGGSGGNQPQNF
many	TRBV5-1	TRBJ2-7	CASSLRDSREGQYF
many	TRBV15	TRBJ2-5	CATSTRSSGGAGRSQETQYF
many	TRBV5-1	TRBJ1-1	CASSPGQGTTEAFF
few	TRBV5-1	TRBJ1-5	CASRPGTGINQPQNF
few	TRBV20-1	TRBJ1-5	CSAARGSGDQPQHF
many	TRBV5-1	TRBJ2-2	CASSLEGSTGELFF
many	TRBV15	TRBJ2-1	CATSRAPGTGVGEQFF
many	TRBV12-3/TRBV12-4	TRBJ2-2	CASSPDYTGELFF
many	TRBV20-1	TRBJ2-7	CSARAGQPYEQYF
many	TRBV5-1	TRBJ2-3	CASSLAATSTDTQYF
many	TRBV20-1	TRBJ1-2	CSAREGRGSGNGYTF
many	TRBV29-1	TRBJ2-5	CSVQRGETQYF
many	TRBV2	TRBJ2-1	CASSERQGRYNEQFF
many	TRBV7-8	TRBJ1-4	CASSLDSTNEKLFF
many	TRBV12-3/TRBV12-4	TRBJ2-3	CASSSGLAGVVDTQYF
many	TRBV4-1	TRBJ2-1	CASSQGGQGSYEQFF
.	TRBV18	TRBJ2-2	CASERGVRTGELFF